This entry features one T cell receptor beta chain sequence. The antigen is not known. Relative to the germline gene, one junction end is altered; a read error may explain this. TCR beta VDJ and CDR3 profiling used genomic DNA as template. One entry per CDR3 protein, called by TCRdb with MiXCR from the reads. The sample lists under 200,000 distinct CDR3 sequences; around 48% were seen once. This sample is part of a study of CD8+CD57+ T cells in acquired aplastic anemia. Study-wide results and limits: Any difference that existed in CD8+ Simpson's diversity between patients and controls was not significant.

By flow cytometry, patients selected for sequencing had shown an expansion of CD8+CD57+ cells. The CDR3 covers 13 residues. The source is a human donor with aplastic anemia. J is TRBJ2-3 and V is TRBV12-3 or TRBV12-4; D not resolved. Sequencing used sorted CD4+, CD8+, or CD8+CD57+ T cells (not recorded which) from PBMCs. DNA for the CDR3: TGTGCCAGCAGTTTAGAGCGCACAGATAGGCAGTATTTT. It translates to CASSLERTDRQYF.